The next 23 T cell receptor beta chains were all read from a single sample in a study of T cell repertoires in cytomegalovirus infection. From the reads, TCRdb called clonotypes with MiXCR, one entry per CDR3 protein. The table shows hundreds of thousands of distinct CDR3 sequences, with roughly a tenth occurring only once. The sequenced sample consisted of PBMCs. The receptor set was obtained from a human donor in good health (CMV status not recorded). Some clones in this sample may be carry-over from other donors' samples.

This clonotype was seen many times. The rearrangement uses TRBV6-1 and TRBJ1-1, with a possible D match to TRBD1 (6 bases). From germline, CDR1 is MNHNS and CDR2 SASEGT. This CDR3 has 15 residues. V shed 6 bases and J shed 4 bases, with 18 bases lying between them. CDR3 in amino acids: CASRPRVGGITEAFF. Here the CDR3 DNA reads TGTGCCAGCAGACCTAGGGTAGGGGGTATCACTGAAGCTTTCTTT.

In this sample, this clonotype turned up many times. V and J are TRBV12-5 and TRBJ1-1; D gene uncertain. V was shortened by 0 bases and J by 5 bases, with 7 bases between the two germline ends. The CDR3 consists of 13 residues. The germline V gene encodes CDR1 LGHNT and CDR2 FRNRAP. CDR3 DNA sequence: TGTGCTAGTGGTTTGGTACGAGAGACTGAAGCTTTCTTT. Translating gives CASGLVRETEAFF.

This clonotype was seen repeatedly, ten times or more. This chain links TRBV6-2 or TRBV6-3 with TRBJ1-1, with D possibly matching TRBD1 (5 bases). The CDR3 is 13 residues long. With 7 bases removed from V and 1 base from J, the gap between germline ends came to 10 bases. CDR1 and CDR2 from the germline V gene are MNHEY and SVGEGT. CDR3 DNA sequence: TGTGCCAGCACCAGGAGGGGGAACACTGAAGCTTTCTTT. Protein: CASTRRGNTEAFF.

With regard to this clonotype: A much larger clone lies one base from this, so it may be a read error. V usage is TRBV3-1 and J usage is TRBJ1-1, with D possibly TRBD1 on 6 matching bases. CDR1 is LGHDT, CDR2 YNNKEL, per germline (reference sequence). There are 14 residues in the CDR3. The CDR3 reads CASSQWGGDTEAVF. The DNA for the CDR3 is TGTGCCAGCAGCCAATGGGGAGGGGACACTGAAGCTGTCTTT.

This clonotype has a count of ten or more. This chain links TRBV11-3 with TRBJ2-2; perhaps TRBD2 as D (7 bases). The germline V gene has CDR1 SGHNT and CDR2 YENEEA. This CDR3 is 16 amino acids long. V lost 6 bases and J lost 1, with 15 bases in between. CDR3 bases: TGTGCCAGCAGTCCGAAGAGGGGGGGGAACACCGGGGAGCTGTTTTTT. It translates to CASSPKRGGNTGELFF.

This clonotype has at least ten counts. The chain uses TRBV11-2 and TRBJ2-5; D is undetermined. V gave up 5 bases and J gave up 1 base, with 11 bases separating them. Per germline, CDR1 SGHAT and CDR2 FQNNGV. The CDR3 is 14 amino acids. The CDR3 nucleotides are TGTGCCAGCAGCCGTGACATATTCCAAGAGACCCAGTACTTC. Encoded protein: CASSRDIFQETQYF.

The genes are TRBV5-1 and TRBJ1-2; possibly TRBD1 for D (6 bases). V was pared by 0 bases and J by 5 bases, with 11 bases between. Per germline, CDR1 SGHRS and CDR2 YFSETQ. The CDR3 totals 14 residues. In DNA form, the CDR3 reads TGCGCCAGCAGCTTGGAGGGACATCCGTATGGCTACACCTTC. This encodes CASSLEGHPYGYTF. Based on the CDR3 plus reference TRBV5-1 and TRBJ1-2, the full variable domain is KAGVTQTPRYLIKTRGQQVTLSCSPISGHRSVSWYQQTPGQGLQFLFEYFSETQRNKGNFPGRFSGRQFSNSRSEMNVSTLELGDSALYLCASSLEGHPYGYTFGSGTRLTVV.

V is TRBV6-2 or TRBV6-3 and J is TRBJ1-6; D gene ambiguous. Trimming took off 4 bases at V and 11 bases at J, with 12 bases between the two ends. This CDR3 spans 13 amino acids. The V gene's germline CDR1 is MNHEY and CDR2 SVGEGT. The CDR3 here is CASSSGGSPPLHF. The CDR3 DNA sequence: TGTGCCAGCAGTTCCGGCGGATCTCCACCCCTCCACTTT.

This chain connects TRBV5-5 to TRBJ2-1; no clear D gene. The CDR3 spans 12 residues. V lost 3 bases to trimming and J lost 7 bases, with 8 bases between them. Germline CDR1 and CDR2: SGHKS and YYEKEE (reference sequence). CDR3 nucleotide sequence: TGTGCCAGCAGCTCGACTTTGAATGAGCAGTTCTTC. Its translation: CASSSTLNEQFF.

This clonotype showed up many times. The gene calls are TRBV27 and TRBJ1-5, with 9 bases lining up with TRBD1. The CDR3 length is 17 residues. The trim removed 4 bases at V and 1 base at J, leaving 8 bases unmatched. The germline gives CDR1 MNHEY, CDR2 SMNVEV (reference sequence). The CDR3 DNA sequence: TGTGCCAGCAGTTCCACCCCCGGACAGGGGAGCAATCAGCCCCAGCATTTT. Translation gives CASSSTPGQGSNQPQHF.

The chain links TRBV9 to TRBJ2-1, with D maybe TRBD1 (5 bases). The ends were cut back, 0 bases at V and 4 bases at J, with 11 bases in the middle. From germline, CDR1 is SGDLS and CDR2 YYNGEE. The CDR3 spans 15 residues. The CDR3 loop reads CASSVEAGRYNEQFF. For the CDR3, the DNA is TGTGCCAGCAGCGTAGAGGCAGGGCGGTACAATGAGCAGTTCTTC.

Many counts were recorded for this clonotype. V usage is TRBV28 and J usage is TRBJ1-2; maybe TRBD1 (5 bases). The CDR3 runs 14 residues. With 5 bases removed from V and 4 bases from J, the gap between germline ends came to 14 bases. Looked up from germline, CDR1 is MDHEN and CDR2 is SYDVKM. CDR3 nucleotides: TGTGCCAGCAGTCAACCACGGGGGTCCTATGGCTACACCTTC. Its protein is CASSQPRGSYGYTF.

There are many counts of this clonotype. V and J are TRBV28 and TRBJ2-6, with D perhaps matching TRBD1 (6 bases). Germline values: CDR1 MDHEN, CDR2 SYDVKM. V was trimmed by 3 bases and J by 0 bases, leaving 12 bases between them. CDR3 length: 17 residues. DNA of the CDR3: TGTGCCAGCAGTTTCGGGACACAGTACTCTGGGGCCAACGTCCTGACTTTC. It specifies CASSFGTQYSGANVLTF. The variable domain in full, completed from reference TRBV28 and TRBJ2-6, reads DVKVTQSSRYLVKRTGEKVFLECVQDMDHENMFWYRQDPGLGLRLIYFSYDVKMKEKGDIPEGYSVSREKKERFSLILESASTNQTSMYLCASSFGTQYSGANVLTFGAGSRLTVL.

Notes on this clonotype: Being one base from a much bigger clone, this may be a read error. This chain connects TRBV28 to TRBJ1-6, with D tentatively TRBD1 (5 bases). The CDR3 is made up of 13 amino acids. Germline CDR1 and CDR2: MDHEN and SYDVKM. In nucleotides, the CDR3 is TGTGCCAGCAGCCCCGGGGGATTGTCACCCTTCCACTTT. Protein: CASSPGGLSPFHF.

The CDR3 DNA reads as TGCAGTGCTAGGGGATTGGGACAGGGTTTCACTGAAGCTTTCTTT. Translating gives CSARGLGQGFTEAFF. V gene TRBV20-1 combines with J gene TRBJ1-1, with 9 bases identical to TRBD1. Germline CDR1 and CDR2: DFQATT and SNEGSKA (reference sequence). With 3 bases clipped from V and 4 bases from J, the junction kept 9 bases outside the gene matches. The CDR3 runs 15 residues.

There are many counts of this clonotype. This sequence joins TRBV29-1 and TRBJ2-5; D is unclear. The CDR3 is 13 amino acids. The V end lost 1 base, the J end lost 4 bases, and 10 bases lay between the germline ends. Germline V gene data show CDR1 as SQVTM and CDR2 as ANQGSEA. The CDR3 sequence: CSVEARNGETQYF. The CDR3 region has the DNA TGCAGCGTTGAAGCCAGAAACGGAGAGACCCAGTACTTC.

As regards this clonotype: A clone one base away is much larger, so this may be a read error. The V gene is TRBV20-1, the J gene TRBJ2-3; D might be TRBD1 (6 bases). The CDR3 is made up of 15 amino acids. V lost 1 base to trimming and J lost 5 bases, with 16 bases between them. The germline V gene has CDR1 DFQATT and CDR2 SNEGSKA (reference sequence). DNA for the CDR3: TGCAGTGCTAGAGCCATGGCTAGCAGGGGAGATACGCAGTATTTT. This translates into CSARAMASRGDTQYF.

The table lists this clonotype with many counts. The chain combines TRBV20-1 with TRBJ1-2; the match to TRBD1 covers 8 bases. CDR3 length: 13 amino acids. CDR1 and CDR2 (germline): DFQATT, SNEGSKA (reference sequence). With V trimmed by 3 bases and J by 4 bases, 4 bases remained unmatched. CDR3 loop: CSARAGGGYGYTF. The CDR3, as DNA: TGCAGTGCTAGGGCAGGGGGCGGCTATGGCTACACCTTC.

The V gene is TRBV14, the J gene TRBJ1-2; 9 positions agree with TRBD1. Unmatched junction bases numbered 8, after V lost 3 bases and J lost 6 bases. Germline V gives CDR1 SGHDN, CDR2 FVKESK. CDR3 length: 15 amino acids. The CDR3 DNA is TGTGCCAGCAGCCAGATCGGGTACAGGGGGCATGGCTACACCTTC. Its protein is CASSQIGYRGHGYTF.

In its sample, this clonotype was seen many times. This sequence joins TRBV7-9 and TRBJ2-1; the match to TRBD2 covers 9 bases. Trimming cost V 3 bases and J 6 bases; bases outside gene matches: 6. This CDR3 is built from 15 residues. The V gene's germline CDR1 is SEHNR and CDR2 FQNEAQ (reference sequence). For the CDR3, the DNA is TGTGCCAGCAGCTTGAGCGGGGGGTGGCCCAATGAGCAGTTCTTC. This encodes CASSLSGGWPNEQFF. The full variable domain, in which reference TRBV7-9 and TRBJ2-1 provide the parts outside the CDR3, is DTGVSQNPRHKITKRGQNVTFRCDPISEHNRLYWYRQTLGQGPEFLTYFQNEAQLEKSRLLSDRFSAERPKGSFSTLEIQRTEQGDSAMYLCASSLSGGWPNEQFFGPGTRLTVL.

This clonotype was observed at least ten times. The chain uses TRBV20-1 and TRBJ2-1; the D is unclear. CDR1 and CDR2 from the germline V gene are DFQATT and SNEGSKA (reference sequence). There are 15 residues in the CDR3. The V gene lost 3 bases and the J gene lost 9 bases, with 21 bases spanning the gap. CDR3 sequence (DNA): TGCAGTGCTAGGGGTTCGTGGTCTCGCTGGGGTGAGCAGTTCTTC. This encodes CSARGSWSRWGEQFF.

The chain combines TRBV29-1 with TRBJ1-5, with D perhaps matching TRBD1 (5 bases). V lost 6 bases to trimming and J lost 2 bases, with 11 bases between them. The germline V gene encodes CDR1 SQVTM and CDR2 ANQGSEA. The CDR3 spans 13 residues. CDR3 in DNA: TGCAGCGTGTGGGGAGGGGGCAATCAGCCCCAGCATTTT. It encodes CSVWGGGNQPQHF.

This clonotype appeared a few times. This chain joins TRBV25-1 and TRBJ2-7; D tentatively fits TRBD1 or TRBD2 (5 bases each). V shed 3 bases and J shed 4 bases, with 19 bases lying between them. Germline V gene data show CDR1 as MGHDK and CDR2 as SYGVNS. The CDR3 length is 16 residues. This chain's CDR3 is CASSDAPGPLLYEQYF. The CDR3 DNA reads TGTGCCAGCAGTGATGCCCCGGGGCCGCTCTTATACGAGCAGTACTTC.